What follows is one TCR beta chain and its context. The antigen is unknown. The data were taken from a study of Tregs in tolerant kidney transplant recipients. Study-wide points: Activated donor B cell expansion appeared to reveal the most relevant donor-specific TCRbeta repertoire. Validation in larger populations is needed because few patients were studied.

Unstimulated Tregs (CD4+CD25+CD127-) and CD4+CD25- non-Tregs were sorted from PBMCs. Assay: immunoSEQ multiplex PCR; the TCRdb copy retains only in-frame clones and omits some. Of hundreds of thousands of clones listed, 65% to 85% were seen once; the top ten hold about 0.58%. This CDR3 is built from 15 residues. V was shortened by 4 bases and J by 6 bases, with 16 bases between the two germline ends. Germline-derived CDR1 and CDR2 are SEHNR and FQNEAQ (reference sequence). Sequencing was done on a sample of CD4+ T cells from blood. This TCR came from a human donor in good health. V and J are TRBV7-9 and TRBJ1-5; D is ambiguous. The CDR3 reads CASSSFPADGQPQHF. The CDR3 DNA sequence: TGTGCCAGCAGCTCATTTCCCGCTGACGGTCAGCCCCAGCATTTT.